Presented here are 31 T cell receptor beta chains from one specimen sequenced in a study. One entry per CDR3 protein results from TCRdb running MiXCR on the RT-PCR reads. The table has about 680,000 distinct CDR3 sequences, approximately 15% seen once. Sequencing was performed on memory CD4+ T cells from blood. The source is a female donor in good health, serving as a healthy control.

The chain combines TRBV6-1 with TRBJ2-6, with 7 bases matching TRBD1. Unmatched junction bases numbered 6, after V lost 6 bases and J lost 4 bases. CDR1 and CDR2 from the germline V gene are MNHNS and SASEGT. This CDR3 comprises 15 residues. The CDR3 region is CASRDRASGANVLTF. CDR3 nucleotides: TGTGCCAGCAGAGACAGGGCCTCCGGGGCCAACGTCCTGACTTTC.

This chain's CDR3 is CASSNNYRGLIETQYF. DNA for the CDR3: TGTGCCAGCAGTAACAATTACAGGGGGTTGATTGAGACCCAGTACTTC. The chain combines TRBV28 with TRBJ2-5; 8 bases line up with TRBD1. Germline trimming cut 5 bases from V and 5 bases from J; bases unmatched to any gene: 13. Germline V lookup: CDR1 MDHEN, CDR2 SYDVKM. The CDR3 totals 16 residues.

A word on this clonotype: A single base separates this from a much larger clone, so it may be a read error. This chain's CDR3 is CASSNKGASTDTQYF. In DNA form, the CDR3 reads TGCGCCAGCAGCAACAAGGGGGCCAGCACAGATACGCAGTATTTT. This chain uses TRBV4-3 with TRBJ2-3; 7 positions match TRBD1. Germline V gives CDR1 LGHNA, CDR2 YSLEER. J gave up 0 bases and V 5 bases, and 5 bases lay outside the gene matches. This CDR3 has 15 residues.

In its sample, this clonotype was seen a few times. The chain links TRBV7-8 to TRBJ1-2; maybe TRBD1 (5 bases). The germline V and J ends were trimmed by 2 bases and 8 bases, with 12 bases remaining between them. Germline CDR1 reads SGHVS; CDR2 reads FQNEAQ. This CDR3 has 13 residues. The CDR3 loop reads CASSLHRLEGYTF. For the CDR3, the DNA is TGTGCCAGCAGCTTACACAGGTTGGAGGGCTACACCTTC. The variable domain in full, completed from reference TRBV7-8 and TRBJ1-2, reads GAGVSQSPRYKVAKRGQDVALRCDPISGHVSLFWYQQALGQGPEFLTYFQNEAQLDKSGLPSDRFFAERPEGSVSTLKIQRTQQEDSAVYLCASSLHRLEGYTFGSGTRLTVV.

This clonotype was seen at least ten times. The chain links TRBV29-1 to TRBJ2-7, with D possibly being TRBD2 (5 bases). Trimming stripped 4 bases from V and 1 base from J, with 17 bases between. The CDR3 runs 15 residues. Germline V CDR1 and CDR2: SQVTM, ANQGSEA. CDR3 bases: TGCAGCGTTGTTAGGATGGGGAGTAATTCCTACGAGCAGTACTTC. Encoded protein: CSVVRMGSNSYEQYF.

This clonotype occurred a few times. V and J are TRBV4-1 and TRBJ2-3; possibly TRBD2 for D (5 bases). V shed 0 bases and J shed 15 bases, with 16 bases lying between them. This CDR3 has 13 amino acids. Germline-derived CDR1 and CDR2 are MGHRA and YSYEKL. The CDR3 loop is CASSQDPGERLYF. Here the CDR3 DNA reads TGCGCCAGCAGCCAAGACCCCGGGGAGCGTCTCTATTTT.

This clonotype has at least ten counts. This CDR3 is CASSPIPGQGDPSGANVLTF. Here the CDR3 DNA reads TGCGCCAGCAGCCCGATACCGGGACAAGGGGATCCCTCTGGGGCCAACGTCCTGACTTTC. The chain links TRBV4-3 to TRBJ2-6, with D tentatively TRBD1 (6 bases). V dropped 4 bases and J dropped 0 bases, with 22 bases sitting between them. Germline CDR1 and CDR2: LGHNA and YSLEER. The CDR3 covers 20 residues.

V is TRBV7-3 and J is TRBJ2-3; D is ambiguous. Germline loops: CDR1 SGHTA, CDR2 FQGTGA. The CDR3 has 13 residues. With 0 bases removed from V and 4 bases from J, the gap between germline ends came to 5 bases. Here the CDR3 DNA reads TGTGCCAGCAGCTTAACGATGGCAGATACGCAGTATTTT. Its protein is CASSLTMADTQYF.

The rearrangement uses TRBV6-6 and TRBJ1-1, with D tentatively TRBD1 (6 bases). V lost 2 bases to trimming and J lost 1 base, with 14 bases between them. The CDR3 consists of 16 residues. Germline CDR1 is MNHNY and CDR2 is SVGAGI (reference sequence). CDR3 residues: CASSYGSGVRNTEAFF. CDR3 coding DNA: TGTGCCAGCAGTTACGGATCAGGGGTGCGGAACACTGAAGCTTTCTTT.

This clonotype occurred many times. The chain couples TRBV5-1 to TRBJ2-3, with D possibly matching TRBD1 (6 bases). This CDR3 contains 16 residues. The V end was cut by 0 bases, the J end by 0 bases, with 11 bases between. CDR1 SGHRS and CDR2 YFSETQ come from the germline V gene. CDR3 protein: CASSLGTATSTDTQYF. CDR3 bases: TGCGCCAGCAGCTTGGGGACAGCAACTAGCACAGATACGCAGTATTTT.

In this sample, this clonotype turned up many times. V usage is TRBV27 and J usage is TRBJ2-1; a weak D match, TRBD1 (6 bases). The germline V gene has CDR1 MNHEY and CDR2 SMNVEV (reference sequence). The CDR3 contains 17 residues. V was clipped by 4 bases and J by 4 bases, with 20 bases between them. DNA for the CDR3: TGTGCCAGCAGTTCCCCACAGGGCCTCAGGGTGTACAATGAGCAGTTCTTC. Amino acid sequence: CASSSPQGLRVYNEQFF.

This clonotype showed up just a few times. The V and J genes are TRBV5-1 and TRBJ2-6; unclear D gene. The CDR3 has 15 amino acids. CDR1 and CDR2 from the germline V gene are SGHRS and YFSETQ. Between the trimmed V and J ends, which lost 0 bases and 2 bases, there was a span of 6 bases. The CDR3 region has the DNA TGCGCCAGCAGCTTGGTCTCCGCTGGGGCCAACGTCCTGACTTTC. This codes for CASSLVSAGANVLTF.

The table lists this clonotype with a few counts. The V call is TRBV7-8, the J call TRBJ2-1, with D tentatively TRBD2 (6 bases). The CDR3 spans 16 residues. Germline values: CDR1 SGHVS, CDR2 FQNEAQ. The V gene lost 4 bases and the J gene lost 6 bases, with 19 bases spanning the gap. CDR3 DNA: TGTGCCAGCAGCTCCTACACCGACCCGACTAGCAATGAGCAGTTCTTC. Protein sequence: CASSSYTDPTSNEQFF. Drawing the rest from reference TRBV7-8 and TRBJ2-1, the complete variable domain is GAGVSQSPRYKVAKRGQDVALRCDPISGHVSLFWYQQALGQGPEFLTYFQNEAQLDKSGLPSDRFFAERPEGSVSTLKIQRTQQEDSAVYLCASSSYTDPTSNEQFFGPGTRLTVL.

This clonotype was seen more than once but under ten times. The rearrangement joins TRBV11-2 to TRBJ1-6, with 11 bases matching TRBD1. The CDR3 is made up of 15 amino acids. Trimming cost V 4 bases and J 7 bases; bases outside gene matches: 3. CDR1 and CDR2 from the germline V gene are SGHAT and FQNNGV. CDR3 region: CASSYGTGGNSPLHF. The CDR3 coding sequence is TGTGCCAGCAGCTACGGGACAGGGGGAAATTCACCCCTCCACTTT.

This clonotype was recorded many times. As DNA, the CDR3 is TGTGCCATCAGCGGGGCTGGTAGCGGGGGTTACGAGCAGTACTTC. This codes for CAISGAGSGGYEQYF. This chain connects TRBV10-3 to TRBJ2-7; 9 nucleotides line up with TRBD2. Trimming removed 6 bases from V and 4 bases from J; junction bases left unmatched: 10. This CDR3 has 15 residues. Germline values: CDR1 ENHRY, CDR2 SYGVKD.

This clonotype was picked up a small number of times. The CDR3 DNA is TGTGCCAGCAGTTACAGGACCCTATGGGCGAGCTCTGGAAACACCATATATTTT. Protein sequence: CASSYRTLWASSGNTIYF. This chain links TRBV6-5 with TRBJ1-3; unclear D gene. CDR3 size: 18 residues. Trimming removed 2 bases from V and 0 bases from J, with 17 bases in between. Per germline, CDR1 MNHEY and CDR2 SVGAGI.

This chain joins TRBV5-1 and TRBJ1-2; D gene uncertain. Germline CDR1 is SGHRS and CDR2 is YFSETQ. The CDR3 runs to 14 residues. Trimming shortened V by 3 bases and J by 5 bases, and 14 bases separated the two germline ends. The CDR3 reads CASSYRTETYGYTF. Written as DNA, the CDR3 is TGCGCCAGCAGCTACCGGACGGAGACGTATGGCTACACCTTC.

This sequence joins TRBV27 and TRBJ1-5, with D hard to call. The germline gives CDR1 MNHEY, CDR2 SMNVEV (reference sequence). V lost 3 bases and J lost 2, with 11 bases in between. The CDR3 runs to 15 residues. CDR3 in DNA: TGTGCCAGCAGTTTTAACGGTCAGGGCAATCAGCCCCAGCATTTT. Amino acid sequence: CASSFNGQGNQPQHF.

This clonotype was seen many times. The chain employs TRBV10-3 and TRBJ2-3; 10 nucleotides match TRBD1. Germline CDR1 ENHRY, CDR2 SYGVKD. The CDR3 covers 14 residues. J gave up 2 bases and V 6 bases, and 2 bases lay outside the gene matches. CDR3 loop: CAIRGTGATDTQYF. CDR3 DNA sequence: TGTGCCATCAGGGGGACAGGGGCCACAGATACGCAGTATTTT.

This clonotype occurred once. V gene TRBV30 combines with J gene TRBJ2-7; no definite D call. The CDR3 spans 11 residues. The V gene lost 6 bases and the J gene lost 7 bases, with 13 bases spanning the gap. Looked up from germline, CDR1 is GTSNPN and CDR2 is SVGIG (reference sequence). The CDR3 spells CACKASREQYF. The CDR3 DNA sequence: TGTGCCTGCAAAGCCTCTCGGGAGCAGTACTTC.

In DNA form, the CDR3 reads TGTGCCAGCAGCCAAGGGGGGTACAAGGGGCAGTTCTTC. This codes for CASSQGGYKGQFF. The chain has TRBV14 and TRBJ2-1, with D possibly called TRBD1 or TRBD2 (5 bases each). Looked up from germline, CDR1 is SGHDN and CDR2 is FVKESK. V dropped 1 base and J dropped 12 bases, with 13 bases sitting between them. This CDR3 contains 13 residues.

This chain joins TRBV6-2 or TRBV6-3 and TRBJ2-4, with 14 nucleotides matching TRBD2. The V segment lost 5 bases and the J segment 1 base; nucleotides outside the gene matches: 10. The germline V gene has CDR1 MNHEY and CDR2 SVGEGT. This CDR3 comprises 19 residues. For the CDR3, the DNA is TGTGCCAGCAGTGACGGACTAGCGGGGGGCTCCACGGCCAAAAACATTCAGTACTTC. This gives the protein CASSDGLAGGSTAKNIQYF.

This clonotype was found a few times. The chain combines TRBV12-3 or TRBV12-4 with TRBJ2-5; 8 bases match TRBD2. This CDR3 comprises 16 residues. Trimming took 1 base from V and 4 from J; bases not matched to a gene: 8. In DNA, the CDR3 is TGTGCCAGCAGTTTAGGTGTTAGCGGGAATACAGAGACCCAGTACTTC. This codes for CASSLGVSGNTETQYF.

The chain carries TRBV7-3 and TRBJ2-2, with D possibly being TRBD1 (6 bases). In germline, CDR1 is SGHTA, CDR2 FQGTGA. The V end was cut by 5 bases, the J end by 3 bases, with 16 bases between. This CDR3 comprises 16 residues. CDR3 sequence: CASSPLAAGDTGELFF. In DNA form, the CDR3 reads TGTGCCAGCAGCCCCCTTGCGGCAGGGGACACCGGGGAGCTGTTTTTT.

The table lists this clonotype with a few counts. The CDR3 sequence is CASSTDGFSNQPQHF. CDR3 bases: TGTGCCAGCAGCACGGACGGGTTTAGCAATCAGCCCCAGCATTTT. This chain uses TRBV6-6 with TRBJ1-5; D uncertain. CDR1 MNHNY and CDR2 SVGAGI come from the germline V gene (reference sequence). The V and J ends lost 6 bases and 0 bases respectively, with 12 bases between them. This CDR3 is built from 15 residues.

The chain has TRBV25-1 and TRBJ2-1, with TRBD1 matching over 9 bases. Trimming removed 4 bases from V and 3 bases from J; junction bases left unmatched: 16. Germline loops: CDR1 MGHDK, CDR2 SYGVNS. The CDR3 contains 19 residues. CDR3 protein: CASSGLRDRETVGYNEQFF. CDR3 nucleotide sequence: TGTGCCAGCAGTGGCCTCCGGGACAGGGAGACGGTCGGCTACAATGAGCAGTTCTTC.

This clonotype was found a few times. CDR3 in amino acids: CASSPGIDNTGELFF. The CDR3 nucleotides are TGCGCCAGCAGCCCGGGAATCGACAACACCGGGGAGCTGTTTTTT. The chain couples TRBV5-1 to TRBJ2-2; possible D gene TRBD2, 5 bases. Germline V gene lookup returns CDR1 SGHRS and CDR2 YFSETQ. V was pared by 4 bases and J by 2 bases, with 12 bases between. The CDR3 loop spans 15 amino acids.

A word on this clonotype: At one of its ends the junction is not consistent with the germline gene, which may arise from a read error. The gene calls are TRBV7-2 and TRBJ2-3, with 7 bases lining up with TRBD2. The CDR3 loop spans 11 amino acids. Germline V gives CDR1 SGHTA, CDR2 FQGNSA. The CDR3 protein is CASSQGGTTLF. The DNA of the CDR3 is TGTGCCAGCAGCCAGGGAGGGACCACTCTTTTT.

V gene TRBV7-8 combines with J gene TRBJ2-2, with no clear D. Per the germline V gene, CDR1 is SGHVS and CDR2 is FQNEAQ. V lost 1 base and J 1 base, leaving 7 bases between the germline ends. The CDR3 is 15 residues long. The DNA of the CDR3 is TGTGCCAGCAGCTTAGAAGCAGTGAACACCGGGGAGCTGTTTTTT. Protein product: CASSLEAVNTGELFF.

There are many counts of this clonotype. In nucleotides, the CDR3 is TGTGCCAGCAGATTTACTAGCAATCAGCCCCAGCATTTT. It is translated as CASRFTSNQPQHF. V gene TRBV7-2 combines with J gene TRBJ1-5, with no clear D. The CDR3 runs to 13 residues. Trimming left V 6 bases short and J 0 bases short, with 6 bases between. Germline V gene sequence: CDR1 SGHTA, CDR2 FQGNSA.

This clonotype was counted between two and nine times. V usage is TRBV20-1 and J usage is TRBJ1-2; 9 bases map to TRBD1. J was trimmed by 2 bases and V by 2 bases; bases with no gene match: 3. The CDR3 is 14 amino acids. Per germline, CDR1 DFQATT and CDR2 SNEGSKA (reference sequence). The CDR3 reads CSARQDRGNYGYTF. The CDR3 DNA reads TGCAGTGCTAGACAGGACAGGGGAAACTATGGCTACACCTTC.